The following is a T cell receptor beta chain sequence with its context. Its specificity is unknown. TCRdb independently ran MiXCR on the multiplex PCR reads; one entry per CDR3 protein. The sample contains over 10,000 distinct CDR3 sequences, roughly 60% of which appear only once. The CDR3 totals 19 residues. The V gene end was trimmed by 2 bases and the J gene end by 4 bases; junction bases not matched to a gene: 12. Per the germline V gene, CDR1 is GTSNPN and CDR2 is SVGIG (reference sequence). This record comes from a study of breast tumors, draining lymph nodes, adjacent tissues. Study-wide findings and caveats: Findings are consistent with lymph node origin and intratumoral expansion of most tumor T cells. Tumor repertoires ranked between lymph nodes and nontumor tissue in diversity, with V and J gene preferences. Compared with basal-like, luminal-like tumors shared significantly more repertoire with nontumor tissue. Data only fit, rather than demonstrated, lymph node origin of most tumor T cells.

The receptor was isolated from a female donor with breast cancer. Some clones in this sample may be carry-over from other donors' samples. This rearrangement joins TRBV30 to TRBJ2-3, with 16 nucleotides matching TRBD2. Sequenced input: tumor-adjacent breast tissue. The chain's CDR3 is CAWSPTGLAGGRNPDTQYF. The CDR3 nucleotides are TGTGCCTGGAGTCCAACGGGACTAGCGGGGGGGAGAAACCCAGATACGCAGTATTTT.